The clone carrying this T cell receptor (beta chain) was counted many times. J gave up 6 bases and V 3 bases, and 3 bases lay outside the gene matches. The CDR3 has 13 residues. Germline loops: CDR1 DFQATT, CDR2 SNEGSKA (reference sequence). MiXCR was run by TCRdb on the RT-PCR reads, yielding one entry per CDR3 protein. This repertoire shows fewer than 800,000 distinct CDR3 sequences, approximately 15% found once; its top ten account for 3% to 4.5%. The V gene is TRBV20-1, the J gene TRBJ2-7; 12 nucleotides align to TRBD2. The sequenced sample was memory CD4+ T cells from blood. This sequence originates from a female donor in good health, serving as a healthy control. Written as DNA, the CDR3 is TGCAGTGCTAGTGGACTAGCGGGATTCGAGCAGTACTTC. Translation gives CSASGLAGFEQYF.